The clone carrying this T cell receptor beta chain was recorded at least ten times. Its antigen is unidentified. This sample was included in a study of naive and memory T cell subsets. Study-wide findings and caveats: Gini index rose across naive, CM, EM and EMRA in CD4 and CD8.

Two oligonucleotides, mixed equimolar, formed the beta constant-region primer covering TRBC1 and TRBC2. TCRdb passed the UMI-ligation and nested PCR reads through MiXCR, listing each CDR3 protein once. The sample shows around 90,000 distinct CDR3 sequences, roughly 7.3% of them seen only once. Germline CDR1 and CDR2: DFQATT and SNEGSKA (reference sequence). Trimming cost V 4 bases and J 5 bases, with 14 bases left between them. The CDR3 runs to 13 residues. Separate alpha and beta amplification began at the second PCR step. Four subsets defined by CD45RA and CD27 were sorted after CD3, CD4, CD8 and live/dead staining.

The sample taken for sequencing was central memory CD4+ T cells from blood. This TCR derives from a human donor in good health. V and J are TRBV20-1 and TRBJ2-5, with a weak D call TRBD2 (6 bases). CDR3 sequence: CSATGLGVETQYF. The DNA for the CDR3 is TGCAGTGCTACGGGACTTGGTGTCGAGACCCAGTACTTC.